The entry below describes one T cell receptor (beta chain). This record comes from a study of PD-L1 blockade in urothelial cancer. Turning to the study itself: Blood yielded a median of approximately 130,000 T cells per sample.

Specified time point: pretreatment peripheral blood. Metastatic or locally advanced urothelial carcinoma was present in the patients. Between 1 and 8 samples, pretreatment and on-treatment, were given by each patient. After removal of 6 bases from V and 8 bases from J, the junction contained 10 bases not matched to a gene. Germline V gives CDR1 LNHDA, CDR2 SQIVND (reference sequence). The CDR3 sequence is 14 residues long. Some clones are missing from TCRdb's copy, which holds only in-frame ones; the method was immunoSEQ multiplex PCR. The data contain 60,000 or so clones, about 76% of them seen just once; the ten biggest clones take up 3% to 4%.

This receptor was identified in a man between 65 and 79 years old with urothelial cancer. The V gene is TRBV19, the J gene TRBJ2-1; 7 bases align to TRBD2. Sequenced material: PBMCs, taken around atezolizumab (anti-PD-L1) treatment. CDR3 in DNA: TGTGCCAGTAGGAGAACGGGAGGTCAGGATGAGCAGTTCTTC. It encodes CASRRTGGQDEQFF.